This TCR beta chain was sequenced in a study of T cell repertoires in cytomegalovirus infection. Study-wide context: Both recently identified HLA-C-restricted and well-studied HLA-B-restricted CMV epitopes were used in the study. Indications came from public TCR beta signatures; they pointed to CMV infection and to a matching HLA type.

Turning to this clonotype: The antigen remains undetermined.

The germline V gene has CDR1 MNHEY and CDR2 SVGAGI. The ends lost 5 bases at V and 3 bases at J; junction bases unmatched: 8. The CDR3 is 18 amino acids. Whole-study results and caveats: Ex vivo, HLA-C-restricted CMV-specific TCR beta clonotypes prevailed over the rest of the response. Cumulative frequency (of public TCR beta family members) identified carriers of CMV plus the relevant HLA.

TCRdb passed the reads through MiXCR, listing each CDR3 protein once. The sample holds about 830,000 distinct CDR3 sequences, less than 35% seen once. The sequencing used cultured CD8+ T cells from PBMCs, collected from culture after CMV antigen stimulation. The chain has TRBV6-5 and TRBJ1-6, with 12 bases lining up with TRBD1. The receptor was isolated from a human donor in good health (CMV status not recorded). Some clones in this sample may be carry-over from other donors' samples. The CDR3 nucleotides are TGTGCCAGCAGTCCAGGGACAGGGGGCGGTTACTATAATTCACCCCTCCACTTT. It yields the protein CASSPGTGGGYYNSPLHF.